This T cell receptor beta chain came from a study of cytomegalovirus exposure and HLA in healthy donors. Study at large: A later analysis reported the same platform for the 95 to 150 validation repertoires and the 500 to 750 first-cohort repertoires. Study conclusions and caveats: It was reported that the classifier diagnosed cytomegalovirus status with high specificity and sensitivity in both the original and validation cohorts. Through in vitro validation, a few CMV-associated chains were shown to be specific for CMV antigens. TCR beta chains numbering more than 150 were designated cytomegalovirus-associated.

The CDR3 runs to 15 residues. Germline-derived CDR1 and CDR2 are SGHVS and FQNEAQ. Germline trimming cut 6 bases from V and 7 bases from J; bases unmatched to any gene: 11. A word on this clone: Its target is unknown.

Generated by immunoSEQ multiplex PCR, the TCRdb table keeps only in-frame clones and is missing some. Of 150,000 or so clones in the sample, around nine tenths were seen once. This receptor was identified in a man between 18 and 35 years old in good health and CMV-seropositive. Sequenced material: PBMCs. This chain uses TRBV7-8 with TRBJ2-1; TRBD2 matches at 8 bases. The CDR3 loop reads CASSFLDGGVNEQFF. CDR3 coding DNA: TGTGCCAGCAGTTTCTTGGACGGGGGGGTAAATGAGCAGTTCTTC.